This T cell receptor beta chain is drawn from a study of blood T cells in healthy people across ages. This clonotype was seen a few times. Each of the donors had 9 to 10 milliliters of peripheral blood drawn into EDTA-treated Vacutainer tubes. The extraction recovered at least 5.5 micrograms of total RNA per sample. It was with a sample-barcoded 5' primer and a J-beta primer mix that a second PCR of roughly 6 to 12 cycles was run. TCRdb re-analysed the 5' RACE reads in MiXCR, keeping a single row per CDR3 protein. The sample holds 600,000 or so distinct CDR3 sequences, around a fifth seen once. The sample taken for sequencing was blood. This clonotype originated in a man between 65 and 85 years old in good health.

The CDR3 DNA follows: TGTGCCAGCAGGCCCAAACTAGCGGGAGGGCCGAAAGATACGCAGTATTTT. Its translation: CASRPKLAGGPKDTQYF. The chain carries TRBV12-3 or TRBV12-4 and TRBJ2-3; 13 nucleotides agree with TRBD2. This CDR3 is 17 amino acids long. V trimming: 6 bases; J trimming: 5 bases; junction bases outside the gene matches: 11.